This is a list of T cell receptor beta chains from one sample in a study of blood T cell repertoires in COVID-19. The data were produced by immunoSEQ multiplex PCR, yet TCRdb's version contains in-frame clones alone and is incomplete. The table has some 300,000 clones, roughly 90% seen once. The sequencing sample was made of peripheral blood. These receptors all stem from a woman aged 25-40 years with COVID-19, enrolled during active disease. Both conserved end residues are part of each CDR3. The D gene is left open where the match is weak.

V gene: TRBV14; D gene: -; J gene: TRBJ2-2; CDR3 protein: CASSQAYSSGELFF; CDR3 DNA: TGTGCCAGCAGCCAAGCTTATTCTTCCGGGGAGCTGTTTTTT
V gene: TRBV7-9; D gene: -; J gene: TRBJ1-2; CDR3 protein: CASSGTNPGGYTF; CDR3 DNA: TGTGCCAGCAGCGGAACTAACCCTGGTGGCTACACCTTC
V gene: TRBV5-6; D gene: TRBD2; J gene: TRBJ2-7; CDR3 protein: CASSDSGGVNEQYF; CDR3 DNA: TGTGCCAGCAGTGATAGCGGGGGGGTGAACGAGCAGTACTTC
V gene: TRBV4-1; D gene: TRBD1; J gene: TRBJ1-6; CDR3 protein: CASSQDRSYRGHNSPLHF; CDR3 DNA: TGCGCCAGCAGCCAAGATAGGTCGTACAGGGGACATAATTCACCCCTCCACTTT
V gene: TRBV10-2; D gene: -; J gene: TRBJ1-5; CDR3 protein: CASSEGRRRPDQPQHF; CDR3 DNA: TGCGCCAGCAGTGAGGGTCGACGGAGGCCCGATCAGCCCCAGCATTTT
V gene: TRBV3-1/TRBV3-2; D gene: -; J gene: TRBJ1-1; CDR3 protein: CASSQGTVNTEAFF; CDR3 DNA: TGTGCCAGCAGCCAAGGGACAGTGAACACTGAAGCTTTCTTT
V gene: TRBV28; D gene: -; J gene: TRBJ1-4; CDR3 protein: CASSPRGINEKLFF; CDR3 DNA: TGTGCCAGCAGTCCCCGGGGGATAAATGAAAAACTGTTTTTT
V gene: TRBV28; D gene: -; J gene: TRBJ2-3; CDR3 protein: CASTSGYTQYF; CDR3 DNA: TGTGCCAGCACCTCAGGATATACGCAGTATTTT
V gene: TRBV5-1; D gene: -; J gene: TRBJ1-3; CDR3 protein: CASSPQGGNTIYF; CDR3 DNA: TGCGCCAGCAGCCCCCAGGGTGGAAACACCATATATTTT
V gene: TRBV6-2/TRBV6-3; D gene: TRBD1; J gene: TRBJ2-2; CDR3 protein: CASSSYDRTGVNTGELFF; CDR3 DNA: TGTGCCAGCAGTTCCTACGATAGGACAGGGGTAAACACCGGGGAGCTGTTTTTT
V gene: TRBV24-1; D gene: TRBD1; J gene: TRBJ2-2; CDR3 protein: CATSDFNRGRGGELFF; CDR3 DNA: TGTGCCACCAGTGATTTTAACAGGGGGCGTGGCGGGGAGCTGTTTTTT
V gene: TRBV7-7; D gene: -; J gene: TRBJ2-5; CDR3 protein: CASSSGTLSQETQYF; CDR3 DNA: TGTGCTAGCAGCTCCGGGACACTTTCTCAAGAGACCCAGTACTTC